These 3 T cell receptor beta chains share one sample of origin, sequenced in a study of Ad26.COV2.S vaccination and SARS-CoV-2 variants. Indicated treatment: about 20 received Ad26.COV2.S at low or high dose, single or two shots; about 5 received placebo; per-sample allocation not given. Collection of the samples took place on day 63 after the first injection of vaccine or placebo. Using immunoSEQ multiplex PCR, the repertoire was profiled, and TCRdb retains in-frame clones only, with some absent. The sample lists around 300,000 clones; roughly 89% were seen once. The sample here was peripheral blood, taken in a trial of Ad26.COV2.S vaccine versus placebo. The source of these receptors is a person aged 18-65 years who received the Ad26.COV2.S COVID-19 vaccine or a placebo.

V gene TRBV9 combines with J gene TRBJ1-2; 7 bases are shared with TRBD1. Germline values: CDR1 SGDLS, CDR2 YYNGEE. J was trimmed by 2 bases and V by 0 bases; bases with no gene match: 7. The CDR3 runs 16 residues. The chain's CDR3 is CASSVEPGGENYGYTF. CDR3 DNA sequence: TGTGCCAGCAGCGTAGAGCCAGGGGGAGAGAACTATGGCTACACCTTC. The variable domain in full, with the rest retrieved from reference TRBV9 and TRBJ1-2, is DSGVTQTPKHLITATGQRVTLRCSPRSGDLSVYWYQQSLDQGLQFLIQYYNGEERAKGNILERFSAQQFPDLHSELNLSSLELGDSALYFCASSVEPGGENYGYTFGSGTRLTVV.

The chain couples TRBV5-4 to TRBJ2-3; 7 bases agree with TRBD2. The CDR3 length is 16 residues. V trimming: 3 bases; J trimming: 1 base; junction bases outside the gene matches: 8. In germline, CDR1 is SGHNT, CDR2 YYREEE (reference sequence). This CDR3 is CASSSQRGSRTDTQYF. DNA of the CDR3: TGTGCCAGCAGCTCTCAGCGCGGGAGCCGCACAGATACGCAGTATTTT.

The chain links TRBV14 to TRBJ2-7, with D unclear. Germline CDR1 SGHDN, CDR2 FVKESK. Trimming removed 5 bases from V and 3 bases from J, with 11 bases in between. This CDR3 comprises 13 residues. In DNA form, the CDR3 reads TGTGCCAGCAGCGGCCCAGCCGTCTACGAGCAGTACTTC. It translates to CASSGPAVYEQYF.